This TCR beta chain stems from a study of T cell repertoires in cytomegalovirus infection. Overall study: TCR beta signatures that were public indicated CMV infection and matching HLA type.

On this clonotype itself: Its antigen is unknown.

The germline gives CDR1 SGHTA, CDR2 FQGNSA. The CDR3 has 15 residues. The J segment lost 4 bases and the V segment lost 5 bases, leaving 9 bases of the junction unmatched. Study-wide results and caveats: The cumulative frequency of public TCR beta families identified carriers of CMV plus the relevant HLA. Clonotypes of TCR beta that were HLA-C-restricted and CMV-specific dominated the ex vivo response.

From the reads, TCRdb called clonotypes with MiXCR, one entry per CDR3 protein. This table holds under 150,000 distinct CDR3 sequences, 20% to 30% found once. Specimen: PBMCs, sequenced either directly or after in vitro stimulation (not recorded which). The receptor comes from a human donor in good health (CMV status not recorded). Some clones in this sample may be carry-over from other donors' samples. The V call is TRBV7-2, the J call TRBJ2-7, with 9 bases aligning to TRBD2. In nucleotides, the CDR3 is TGTGCCAGCAGCCCCTACCGACTAGCGGAGTACGAGCAGTACTTC. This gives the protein CASSPYRLAEYEQYF.